The source of this TCR beta chain is a study of T cells in Graves' hyperthyroidism and ophthalmopathy (dated by TCRdb to between 2019 and 2020). In the study overall: Peripheral blood samples were taken at the time of initial diagnosis, prior to any treatment. TCR V-J signatures able to tell the groups apart were searched for in a discovery cohort of 95 or so patients, of whom under 45 had Graves' ophthalmopathy and roughly 58 had stable Graves' hyperthyroidism. Prospective prediction of ophthalmopathy was tested in an independent validation cohort consisting of 18 hyperthyroidism patients and approximately 16 patients who later progressed to ophthalmopathy. For training and testing, the roughly 97 patients in the discovery cohort were randomly divided in a 7:3 ratio. The study also compared thyroid tissue and blood T-cell repertoires from a handful of Graves' hyperthyroidism patients. Following sampling, methimazole starting at 30 mg daily was given to hyperthyroidism patients, and high-dose intravenous methylprednisolone was given to ophthalmopathy patients. The paper describes TCR Vbeta CDR3 sequencing of 140 or so peripheral blood samples, made up of 43 ophthalmopathy patients, around 73 hyperthyroidism patients and roughly 17 progressor patients. What the work shows at the level of the full study, not this receptor alone: In validation, the model predicted progression to ophthalmopathy with 55% to 71% sensitivity and 72% to 75% specificity, a median of 6.5 months before onset. Most expanded thyroid clonotypes (frequency above 0.001) were also detected in blood, suggesting blood repertoires may reflect thyroid immune responses. Sample size was not statistically predetermined, and investigators were not blinded to group allocation. A model built on a 13 V-J signature distinguished ophthalmopathy from stable hyperthyroidism, reaching around 87% sensitivity and 81% to 83% specificity in cross-validation and 80%/75% in testing.

Stable Graves' hyperthyroidism was defined as the absence of progression to ophthalmopathy over 18 months of follow-up. Hyperthyroidism patients were newly diagnosed, with disease duration under 2 months, and aged 18 to 65 years. The study excluded patients with uncontrolled infections, other autoimmune diseases, pregnancy or lactation. Diagnoses were established on the basis of clinical symptoms, serum thyroxine and TRAb, thyroid ultrasound, and orbital computed tomography. PBMCs were separated from roughly 10 ml of fresh peripheral blood using Ficoll-Paque density gradient centrifugation. Total RNA was extracted with Trizol reagent, and quality was checked on an Agilent 2100 Bioanalyzer. The CDR3 starts with the cysteine, ends with the phenylalanine, and has 14 residues. Only the CDR3 portion is preserved as DNA: 42 bases, with reading frame beginning at the first base. The junction shows trimming of 2 bases on V and 6 bases on J, plus 13 bases between the germline ends. According to the germline V gene, CDR1 reads SNHLY and CDR2 reads FYNNEI.

Amplification of TCR beta CDR3 regions was carried out from RNA transcripts. A first-round RT-PCR of the TCR CDR3 used the HTBI primer set with the Qiagen OneStep RT-PCR kit. A second multiplex PCR round built the libraries, followed by size selection and purification. The libraries were sequenced on an Illumina HiSeq2000 using paired-end 100 bp reads. The paper's data handling went like this. SOAPnuke was used to process the raw data, with reads discarded if the reads contained adapters or uncalled bases, had a mean Phred below 15, or lacked an exact constant-primer or identifier match. COPE v1.2.5 was used to merge high-quality paired reads, and clonotypes were defined as unique nucleotide sequences. MiTCR v1.1 was used to align the clonotypes against IMGT TRBV, TRBD and TRBJ reference segments. Only V-J combinations with frequency above 0.0001, covering roughly 99% of repertoires, were analysed. The TCS score was defined as the ratio of F50 (clonal expansion) to E x V (chaos), calculated using BLOSUM62-based TCRdist between CDR3 peptides within each V-J. Welch's t-statistics and random forest reduced around 520 V-J features to 13, which were used in a naive Bayes classifier (R e1071). TCRdb applied fastp at Q25 and MiXCR to the public reads, then kept only in-frame beta chains. Rows with a matching CDR3 protein are joined into one entry that keeps the most common DNA and genes. TCRdb assigned the V and J calls; the authors' analysis was not used. The sample has 380,000 or so distinct CDR3 sequences on record, over 15% of them singletons. The ten largest make up around 3.4% of the sample.

This clonotype has ten or more counts. Its antigen remains unidentified. Base qualities are not provided; no much larger clone lies one nucleotide away. The chain uses TRBV2 and TRBJ1-1; TRBD1 is perhaps the D gene, given 6 matching bases. The source of this sequence is a woman aged 18-30 years with Graves' hyperthyroidism. Sequences were obtained from blood. The nucleotide sequence is TGTGCCAGCAGTGAATCTGCAGGGGACGCTGAAGCTTTCTTT. It translates to CASSESAGDAEAFF.